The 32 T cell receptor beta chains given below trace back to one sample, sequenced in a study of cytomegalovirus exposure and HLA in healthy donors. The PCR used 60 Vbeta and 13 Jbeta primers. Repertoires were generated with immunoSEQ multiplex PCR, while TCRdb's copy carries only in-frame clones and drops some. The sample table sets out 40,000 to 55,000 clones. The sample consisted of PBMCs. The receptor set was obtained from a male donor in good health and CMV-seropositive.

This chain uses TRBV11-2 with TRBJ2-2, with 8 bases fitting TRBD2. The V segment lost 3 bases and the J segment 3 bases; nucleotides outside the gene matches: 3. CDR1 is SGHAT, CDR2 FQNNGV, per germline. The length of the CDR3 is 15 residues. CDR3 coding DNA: TGTGCCAGCAGCTTTGGGCGGGGGGACACCGGGGAGCTGTTTTTT. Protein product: CASSFGRGDTGELFF.

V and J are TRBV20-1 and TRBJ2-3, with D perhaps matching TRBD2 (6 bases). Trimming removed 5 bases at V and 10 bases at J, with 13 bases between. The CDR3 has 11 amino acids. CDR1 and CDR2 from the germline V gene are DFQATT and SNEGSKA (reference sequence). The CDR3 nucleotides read TGCAGTGCTCCCGGGACTTTGGCGCAGTATTTT. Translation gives CSAPGTLAQYF.

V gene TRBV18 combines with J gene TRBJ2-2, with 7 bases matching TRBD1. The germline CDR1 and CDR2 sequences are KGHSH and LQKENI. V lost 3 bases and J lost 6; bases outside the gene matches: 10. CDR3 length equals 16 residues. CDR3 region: CASSPPGQLTAGELFF. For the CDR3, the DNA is TGTGCCAGCTCACCCCCGGGACAGTTAACCGCCGGGGAGCTGTTTTTT. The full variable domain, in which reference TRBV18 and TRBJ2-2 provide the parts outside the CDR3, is NAGVMQNPRHLVRRRGQEARLRCSPMKGHSHVYWYRQLPEEGLKFMVYLQKENIIDESGMPKERFSAEFPKEGPSILRIQQVVRGDSAAYFCASSPPGQLTAGELFFGEGSRLTVL.

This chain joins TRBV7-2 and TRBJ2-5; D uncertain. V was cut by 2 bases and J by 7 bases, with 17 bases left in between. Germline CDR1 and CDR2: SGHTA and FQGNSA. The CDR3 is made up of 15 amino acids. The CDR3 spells CASSLPGGHSRTQYF. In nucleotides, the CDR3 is TGTGCCAGCAGCTTACCCGGCGGCCACTCACGGACCCAGTACTTC.

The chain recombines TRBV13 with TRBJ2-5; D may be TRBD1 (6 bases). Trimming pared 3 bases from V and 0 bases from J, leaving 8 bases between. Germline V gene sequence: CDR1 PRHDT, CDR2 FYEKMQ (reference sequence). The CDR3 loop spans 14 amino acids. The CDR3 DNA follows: TGTGCCAGCAGCTTTGACAGGAACCAAGAGACCCAGTACTTC. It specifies CASSFDRNQETQYF.

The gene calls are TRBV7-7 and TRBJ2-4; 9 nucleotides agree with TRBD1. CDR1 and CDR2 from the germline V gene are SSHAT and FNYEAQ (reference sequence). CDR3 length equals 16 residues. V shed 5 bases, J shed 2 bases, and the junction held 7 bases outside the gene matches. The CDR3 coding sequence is TGTGCCAGCAGCCTACAGGGGGCCACGACCAAAAACATTCAGTACTTC. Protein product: CASSLQGATTKNIQYF.

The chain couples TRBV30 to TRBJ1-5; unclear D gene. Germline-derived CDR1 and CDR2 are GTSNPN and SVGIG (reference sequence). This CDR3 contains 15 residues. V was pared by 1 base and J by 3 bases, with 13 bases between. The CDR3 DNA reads TGTGCCTGGAGTGAAGCCGGAGGGTCCAATCAGCCCCAGCATTTT. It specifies CAWSEAGGSNQPQHF.

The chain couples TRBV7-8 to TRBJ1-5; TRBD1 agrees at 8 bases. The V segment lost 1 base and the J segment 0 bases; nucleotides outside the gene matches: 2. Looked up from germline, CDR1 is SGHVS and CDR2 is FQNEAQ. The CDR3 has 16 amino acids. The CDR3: CASSLEGQGSNQPQHF. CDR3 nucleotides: TGTGCCAGCAGCTTAGAAGGACAGGGTAGCAATCAGCCCCAGCATTTT.

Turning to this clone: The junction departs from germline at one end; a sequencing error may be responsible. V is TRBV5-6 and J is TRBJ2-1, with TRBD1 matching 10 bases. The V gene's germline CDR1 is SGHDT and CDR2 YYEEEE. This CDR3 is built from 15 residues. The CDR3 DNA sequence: TGTGCCAGCAGCTTGCCGGGACAGGGGTACAATGGGCAGTTCTTC. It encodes CASSLPGQGYNGQFF.

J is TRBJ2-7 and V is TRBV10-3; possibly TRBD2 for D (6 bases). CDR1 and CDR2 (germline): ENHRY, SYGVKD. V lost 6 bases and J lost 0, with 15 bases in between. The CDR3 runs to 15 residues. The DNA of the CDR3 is TGTGCCATCAGGATCGGGACTTCTCCCTCCTACGAGCAGTACTTC. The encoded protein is CAIRIGTSPSYEQYF.

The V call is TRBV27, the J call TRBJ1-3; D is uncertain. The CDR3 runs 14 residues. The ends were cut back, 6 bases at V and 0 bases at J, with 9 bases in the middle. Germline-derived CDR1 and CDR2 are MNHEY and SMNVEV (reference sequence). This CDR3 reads CASSSGSSGNTIYF. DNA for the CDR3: TGTGCCAGCAGCTCAGGATCCTCTGGAAACACCATATATTTT.

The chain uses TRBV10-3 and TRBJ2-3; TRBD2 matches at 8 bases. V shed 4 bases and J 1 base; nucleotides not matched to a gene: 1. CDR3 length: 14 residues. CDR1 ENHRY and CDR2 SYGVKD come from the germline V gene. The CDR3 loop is CAISGSGGTDTQYF. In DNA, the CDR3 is TGTGCCATCAGTGGTAGCGGGGGCACAGATACGCAGTATTTT.

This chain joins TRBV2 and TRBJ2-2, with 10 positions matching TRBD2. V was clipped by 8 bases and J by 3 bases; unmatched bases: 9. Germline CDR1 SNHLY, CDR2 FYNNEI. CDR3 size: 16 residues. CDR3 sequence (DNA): TGTGCCAGCTATTCCAAGCGGGGGGGCTACACCGGGGAGCTGTTTTTT. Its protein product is CASYSKRGGYTGELFF. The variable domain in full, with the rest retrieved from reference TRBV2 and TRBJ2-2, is EPEVTQTPSHQVTQMGQEVILRCVPISNHLYFYWYRQILGQKVEFLVSFYNNEISEKSEIFDDQFSVERPDGSNFTLKIRSTKLEDSAMYFCASYSKRGGYTGELFFGEGSRLTVL.

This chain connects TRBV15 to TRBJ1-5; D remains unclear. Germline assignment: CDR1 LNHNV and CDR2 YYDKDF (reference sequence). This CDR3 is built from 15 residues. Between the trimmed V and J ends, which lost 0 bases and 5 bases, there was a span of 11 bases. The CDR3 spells CATSRDGRRDQPQHF. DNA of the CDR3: TGTGCCACCAGCAGAGATGGGCGGAGGGATCAGCCCCAGCATTTT.

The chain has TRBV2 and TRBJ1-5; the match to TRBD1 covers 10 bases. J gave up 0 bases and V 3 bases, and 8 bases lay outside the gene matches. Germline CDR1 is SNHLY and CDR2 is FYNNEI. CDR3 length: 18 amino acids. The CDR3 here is CASSDLGTGAYSNQPQHF. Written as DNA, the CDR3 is TGTGCCAGCAGTGATTTGGGGACAGGGGCCTATAGCAATCAGCCCCAGCATTTT.

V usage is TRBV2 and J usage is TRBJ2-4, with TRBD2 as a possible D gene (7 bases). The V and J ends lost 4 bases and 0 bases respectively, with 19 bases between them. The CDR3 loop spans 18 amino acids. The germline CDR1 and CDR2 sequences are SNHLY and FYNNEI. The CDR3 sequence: CASSGIGGLGLAKNIQYF. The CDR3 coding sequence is TGTGCCAGCAGTGGTATCGGGGGGCTGGGGCTAGCCAAAAACATTCAGTACTTC. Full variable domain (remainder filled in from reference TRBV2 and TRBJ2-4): EPEVTQTPSHQVTQMGQEVILRCVPISNHLYFYWYRQILGQKVEFLVSFYNNEISEKSEIFDDQFSVERPDGSNFTLKIRSTKLEDSAMYFCASSGIGGLGLAKNIQYFGAGTRLSVL.

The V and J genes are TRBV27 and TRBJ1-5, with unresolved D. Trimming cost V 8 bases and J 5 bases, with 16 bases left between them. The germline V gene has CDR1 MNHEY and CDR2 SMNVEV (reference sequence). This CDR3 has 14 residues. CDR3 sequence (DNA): TGTGCCAGCGGTTATAGTGTCAGCGATCAGCCCCAGCATTTT. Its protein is CASGYSVSDQPQHF.

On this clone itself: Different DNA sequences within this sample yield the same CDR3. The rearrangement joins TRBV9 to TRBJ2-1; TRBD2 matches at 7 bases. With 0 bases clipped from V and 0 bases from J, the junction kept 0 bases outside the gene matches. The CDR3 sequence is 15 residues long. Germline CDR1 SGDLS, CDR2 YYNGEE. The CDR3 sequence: CASSVGGGSYNEQFF. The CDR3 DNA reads TGTGCCAGCAGCGTAGGGGGGGGCTCCTACAATGAGCAGTTCTTC.

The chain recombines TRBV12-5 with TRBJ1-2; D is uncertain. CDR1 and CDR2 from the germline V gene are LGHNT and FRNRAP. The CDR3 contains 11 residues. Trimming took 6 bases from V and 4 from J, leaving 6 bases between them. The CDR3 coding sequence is TGTGCTAGTGGGGTCAGCTATGGCTACACCTTC. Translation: CASGVSYGYTF.

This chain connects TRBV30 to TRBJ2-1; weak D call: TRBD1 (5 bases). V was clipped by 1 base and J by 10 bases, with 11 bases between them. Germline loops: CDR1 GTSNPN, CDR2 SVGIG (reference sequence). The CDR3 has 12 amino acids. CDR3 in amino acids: CAWSEQVVEQFF. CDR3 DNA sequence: TGTGCCTGGAGTGAACAGGTTGTCGAGCAGTTCTTC.

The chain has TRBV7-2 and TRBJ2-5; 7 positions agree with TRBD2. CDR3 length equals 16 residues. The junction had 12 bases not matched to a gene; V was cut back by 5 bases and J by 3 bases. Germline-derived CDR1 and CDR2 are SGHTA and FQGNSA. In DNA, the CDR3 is TGTGCCAGCAGCCCCCCGGGGGTAGCGGGTAAAGAGACCCAGTACTTC. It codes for CASSPPGVAGKETQYF.

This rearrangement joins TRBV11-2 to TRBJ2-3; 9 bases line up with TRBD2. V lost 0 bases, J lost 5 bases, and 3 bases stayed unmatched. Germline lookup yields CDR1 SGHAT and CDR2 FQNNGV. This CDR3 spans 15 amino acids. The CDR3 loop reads CASSLDRGGVDTQYF. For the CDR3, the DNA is TGTGCCAGCAGCTTAGATCGCGGGGGGGTAGATACGCAGTATTTT.

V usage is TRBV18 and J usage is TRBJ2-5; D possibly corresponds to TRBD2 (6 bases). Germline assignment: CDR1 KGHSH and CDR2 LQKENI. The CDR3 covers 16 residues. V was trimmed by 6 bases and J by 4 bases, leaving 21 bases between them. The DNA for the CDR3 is TGTGCCAGCTCGCGCTTACTAGCAGCCCCGGGAGAGACCCAGTACTTC. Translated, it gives CASSRLLAAPGETQYF.

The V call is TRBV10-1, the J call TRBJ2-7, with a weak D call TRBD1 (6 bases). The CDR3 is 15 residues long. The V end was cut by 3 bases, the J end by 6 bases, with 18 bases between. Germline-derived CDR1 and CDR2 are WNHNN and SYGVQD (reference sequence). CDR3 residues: CASSEGAGTTTEQYF. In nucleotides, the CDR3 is TGCGCCAGCAGTGAAGGGGCAGGGACAACCACCGAGCAGTACTTC.

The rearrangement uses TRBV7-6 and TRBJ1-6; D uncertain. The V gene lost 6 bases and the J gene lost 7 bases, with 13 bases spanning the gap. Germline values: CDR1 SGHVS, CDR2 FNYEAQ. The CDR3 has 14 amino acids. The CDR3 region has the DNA TGTGCCAGCAGTATAGAGGTAGAGAATTCACCCCTCCACTTT. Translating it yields CASSIEVENSPLHF.

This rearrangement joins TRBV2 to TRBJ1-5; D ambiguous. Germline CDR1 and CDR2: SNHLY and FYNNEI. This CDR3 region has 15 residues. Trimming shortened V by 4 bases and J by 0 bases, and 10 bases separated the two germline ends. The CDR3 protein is CASSALAGSNQPQHF. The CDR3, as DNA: TGTGCCAGCAGTGCTCTGGCGGGTAGCAATCAGCCCCAGCATTTT.

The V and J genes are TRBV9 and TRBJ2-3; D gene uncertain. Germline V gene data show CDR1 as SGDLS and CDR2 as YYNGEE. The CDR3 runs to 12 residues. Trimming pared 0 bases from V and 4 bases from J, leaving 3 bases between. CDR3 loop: CASSVAADTQYF. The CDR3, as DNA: TGTGCCAGCAGCGTAGCGGCAGATACGCAGTATTTT.

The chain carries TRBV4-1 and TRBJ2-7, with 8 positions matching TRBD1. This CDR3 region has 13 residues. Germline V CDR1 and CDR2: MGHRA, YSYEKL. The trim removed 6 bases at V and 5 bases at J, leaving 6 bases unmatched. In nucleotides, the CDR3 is TGCGCCAGCAGGGCGACAGGGGTCGACGAGCAGTACTTC. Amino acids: CASRATGVDEQYF.

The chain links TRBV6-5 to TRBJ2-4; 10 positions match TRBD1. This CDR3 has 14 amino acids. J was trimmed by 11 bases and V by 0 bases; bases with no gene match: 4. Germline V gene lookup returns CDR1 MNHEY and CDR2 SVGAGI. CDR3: CASSYSLDRGVQYF. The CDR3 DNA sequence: TGTGCCAGCAGTTACTCCTTGGACAGGGGGGTTCAGTACTTC.

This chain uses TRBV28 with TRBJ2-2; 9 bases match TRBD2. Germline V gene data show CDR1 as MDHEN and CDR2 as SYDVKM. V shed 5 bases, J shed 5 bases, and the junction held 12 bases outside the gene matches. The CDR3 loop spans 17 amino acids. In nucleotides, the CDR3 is TGTGCCAGCAGTCCCTCTAGCGGGGTCGGTATGACCGGGGAGCTGTTTTTT. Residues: CASSPSSGVGMTGELFF.

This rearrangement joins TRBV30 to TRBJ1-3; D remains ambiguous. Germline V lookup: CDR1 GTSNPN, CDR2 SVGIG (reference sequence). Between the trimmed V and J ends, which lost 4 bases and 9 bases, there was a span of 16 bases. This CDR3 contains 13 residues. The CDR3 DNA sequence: TGTGCCTGGACCCAAATTGAGGGAGGCACCATATATTTT. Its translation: CAWTQIEGGTIYF.

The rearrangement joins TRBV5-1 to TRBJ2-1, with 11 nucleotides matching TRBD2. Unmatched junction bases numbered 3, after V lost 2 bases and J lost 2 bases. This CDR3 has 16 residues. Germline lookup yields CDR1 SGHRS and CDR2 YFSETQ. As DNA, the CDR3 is TGCGCCAGCAGCTTCCTTAGCGGGGGGGCCTACAATGAGCAGTTCTTC. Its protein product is CASSFLSGGAYNEQFF.